Presented here are 26 T cell receptor beta chains from one specimen sequenced in a study of blood T cell repertoires in COVID-19. Measured with immunoSEQ multiplex PCR; TCRdb has only the in-frame clones, and not every one. The table lists about 160,000 clones, 75% to 85% of them singletons. The specimen was peripheral blood. These receptors were collected from a woman in her sixties or seventies with COVID-19, enrolled during active disease.

V is TRBV27 and J is TRBJ2-3; weak D call: TRBD2 (5 bases). The CDR3 is 18 amino acids. Germline values: CDR1 MNHEY, CDR2 SMNVEV (reference sequence). Trimming stripped 6 bases from V and 0 bases from J, with 22 bases between. The CDR3 here is CASRPRATGGPSTDTQYF. The CDR3 DNA sequence: TGTGCCAGCAGACCTAGGGCAACTGGCGGGCCTAGCACAGATACGCAGTATTTT.

Comment on this clone: This sample also contains other DNA sequences that code for the same CDR3. The rearrangement links TRBV11-2 to TRBJ2-4; D gene unclear. V was clipped by 4 bases and J by 0 bases, with 7 bases between them. The CDR3 loop spans 14 amino acids. CDR1 and CDR2 from the germline V gene are SGHAT and FQNNGV. Here the CDR3 reads CASSSRLAKNIQYF. The CDR3 DNA reads TGTGCCAGCAGCTCGAGACTAGCCAAAAACATTCAGTACTTC.

This clone showed up just once. V is TRBV30 and J is TRBJ2-1; the D gene is possibly TRBD2 (5 bases). This CDR3 region has 13 residues. Between the trimmed V and J ends, which lost 3 bases and 4 bases, there was a span of 10 bases. Germline V CDR1 and CDR2: GTSNPN, SVGIG (reference sequence). The DNA for the CDR3 is TGTGCCTGGAGGGACGGGGTGTACAATGAGCAGTTCTTC. This gives the protein CAWRDGVYNEQFF.

The chain has TRBV5-1 and TRBJ1-2, with TRBD1 matching over 8 bases. J lost 5 bases, V lost 0 bases, and 3 bases had no gene match. The CDR3 spans 14 residues. Germline CDR1 and CDR2: SGHRS and YFSETQ. The DNA for the CDR3 is TGCGCCAGCAGCTTGGACAGACAGGGGTATGGCTACACCTTC. It translates to CASSLDRQGYGYTF.

This clone was found many times. The CDR3 DNA follows: TGCGCCAGCAGCTGGACAGGGGGGTTGTCTGGAAACACCATATATTTT. Translating gives CASSWTGGLSGNTIYF. The V gene is TRBV5-1, the J gene TRBJ1-3, with 10 bases identical to TRBD1. The CDR3 contains 16 residues. Germline values: CDR1 SGHRS, CDR2 YFSETQ. Trimming cost V 3 bases and J 1 base; bases outside gene matches: 4. Combining the CDR3 with reference TRBV5-1 and TRBJ1-3 gives the whole variable domain KAGVTQTPRYLIKTRGQQVTLSCSPISGHRSVSWYQQTPGQGLQFLFEYFSETQRNKGNFPGRFSGRQFSNSRSEMNVSTLELGDSALYLCASSWTGGLSGNTIYFGEGSWLTVV.

This chain links TRBV6-5 with TRBJ1-1, with 8 bases lining up with TRBD1. There are 14 residues in the CDR3. Trimming took 9 bases from V and 5 from J; bases not matched to a gene: 11. Germline assignment: CDR1 MNHEY and CDR2 SVGAGI. The CDR3 DNA reads as TGTGCCAGTGGGGTGGGGGACAGGTATACTGAAGCTTTCTTT. This gives the protein CASGVGDRYTEAFF.

This clone was seen a few times. The chain uses TRBV2 and TRBJ2-5; 9 bases fit TRBD2. Germline-derived CDR1 and CDR2 are SNHLY and FYNNEI. With V trimmed by 6 bases and J by 4 bases, 6 bases remained unmatched. The CDR3 has 14 residues. CDR3 protein: CASRGGGARETQYF. The CDR3, as DNA: TGTGCCAGCAGAGGCGGGGGGGCCAGAGAGACCCAGTACTTC.

Here the CDR3 reads CASSTTGTANRASRRTDTQYF. DNA for the CDR3: TGTGCCAGCAGCACCACCGGGACAGCCAACAGGGCGTCTCGACGCACAGATACGCAGTATTTT. V and J are TRBV9 and TRBJ2-3; 7 bases align to TRBD1. Looked up from germline, CDR1 is SGDLS and CDR2 is YYNGEE. This CDR3 spans 21 amino acids. V lost 4 bases, J lost 1 base, and 24 bases stayed unmatched.

The rearrangement links TRBV14 to TRBJ2-5; 11 nucleotides align to TRBD2. The CDR3 sequence is 18 residues long. V gave up 1 base and J gave up 4 bases; unmatched junction bases: 11. Germline V gene sequence: CDR1 SGHDN, CDR2 FVKESK. The CDR3 loop is CASSQASFTSGGGETQYF. As DNA, the CDR3 is TGTGCCAGCAGCCAAGCCTCCTTCACTAGCGGGGGAGGAGAGACCCAGTACTTC.

This clone was seen a single time. The V call is TRBV3-1 (or the pseudogene TRBV3-2), the J call TRBJ1-5, with 7 bases matching TRBD1. Germline V gives CDR1 LGHDT, CDR2 YNNKEL (reference sequence). After removal of 5 bases from V and 4 bases from J, the junction contained 5 bases not matched to a gene. There are 14 residues in the CDR3. The CDR3 DNA reads TGTGCCAGCAGCTTACAGGGGAGAAATCAGCCCCAGCATTTT. This gives the protein CASSLQGRNQPQHF.

DNA of the CDR3: TGTGCCAGTAGTTATGCCGGGCCTAGCGGGTGGTCAGATACGCAGTATTTT. Residues: CASSYAGPSGWSDTQYF. The genes are TRBV19 and TRBJ2-3; TRBD2 aligns across 8 bases. CDR3 length equals 17 residues. Trimming removed 5 bases from V and 4 bases from J; junction bases left unmatched: 14. Germline V gene sequence: CDR1 LNHDA, CDR2 SQIVND (reference sequence).

The chain recombines TRBV11-3 with TRBJ1-5; 9 nucleotides align to TRBD1. CDR1 is SGHNT and CDR2 is YENEEA in the germline V gene. The CDR3 runs to 19 residues. V lost 1 base and J lost 0; bases outside the gene matches: 10. CDR3 nucleotide sequence: TGTGCCAGCAGCTTAGTTCACAGGGGGCGCGGGTTTAGCAATCAGCCCCAGCATTTT. This gives the protein CASSLVHRGRGFSNQPQHF.

The genes are TRBV28 and TRBJ2-5; D is perhaps TRBD2 (7 bases). CDR1 and CDR2 (germline): MDHEN, SYDVKM. The CDR3 runs 14 residues. V was cut by 3 bases and J by 5 bases, with 13 bases left in between. The CDR3 DNA follows: TGTGCCAGCAGTTTGGGGGGGGCCCGGGAGACCCAGTACTTC. Protein sequence: CASSLGGARETQYF.

The rearrangement uses TRBV19 and TRBJ2-3; D is possibly TRBD1 (5 bases). V dropped 7 bases and J dropped 2 bases, with 16 bases sitting between them. Germline CDR1 and CDR2: LNHDA and SQIVND (reference sequence). CDR3 length: 15 amino acids. In DNA form, the CDR3 reads TGTGCCAGTACCGATAGGGGCGGATTCACAGATACGCAGTATTTT. Translated, it gives CASTDRGGFTDTQYF. Using reference TRBV19 and TRBJ2-3 for the parts outside the CDR3, the full variable domain is DGGITQSPKYLFRKEGQNVTLSCEQNLNHDAMYWYRQDPGQGLRLIYYSQIVNDFQKGDIAEGYSVSREKKESFPLTVTSAQKNPTAFYLCASTDRGGFTDTQYFGPGTRLTVL.

This rearrangement joins TRBV20-1 to TRBJ1-2; no firm D call. The CDR3 consists of 15 residues. V was cut by 3 bases and J by 3 bases, with 17 bases left in between. Germline-derived CDR1 and CDR2 are DFQATT and SNEGSKA (reference sequence). CDR3 in DNA: TGCAGTGCTAGTCCGGCCATCGGGGTCGACTATGGCTACACCTTC. Protein: CSASPAIGVDYGYTF.

The genes are TRBV15 and TRBJ2-1, with 8 bases lining up with TRBD1. The junction had 8 bases not matched to a gene; V was cut back by 1 base and J by 6 bases. Germline V lookup: CDR1 LNHNV, CDR2 YYDKDF (reference sequence). The CDR3 sequence is 16 residues long. CDR3 nucleotide sequence: TGTGCCACCAGCAGAGTAGCAGGGGGCGCATCCAATGAGCAGTTCTTC. This gives the protein CATSRVAGGASNEQFF.

V is TRBV3-1 (or the pseudogene TRBV3-2) and J is TRBJ2-2; 8 positions agree with TRBD2. This CDR3 is built from 17 residues. With 5 bases clipped from V and 5 bases from J, the junction kept 13 bases outside the gene matches. Germline lookup yields CDR1 LGHDT and CDR2 YNNKEL (reference sequence). The CDR3 reads CASSSHPRERETGELFF. The CDR3 DNA reads TGTGCCAGCAGCTCTCACCCCCGCGAGCGGGAGACCGGGGAGCTGTTTTTT.

The chain combines TRBV9 with TRBJ2-2; 11 bases match TRBD2. The CDR3 covers 15 residues. Trimming removed 5 bases from V and 4 bases from J; junction bases left unmatched: 4. Germline CDR1 is SGDLS and CDR2 is YYNGEE. The CDR3 DNA sequence: TGTGCCAGCAGAGCTAGCGGGGGGTTCACCGGGGAGCTGTTTTTT. This codes for CASRASGGFTGELFF.

The CDR3 bases are TGTGCCTGGACCGGACAGGGGGCCTACGAGCAGTACTTC. This translates into CAWTGQGAYEQYF. The J gene is TRBJ2-7, the V gene TRBV30; 10 positions match TRBD1. Germline CDR1 is GTSNPN and CDR2 is SVGIG (reference sequence). The V segment lost 4 bases and the J segment 2 bases; nucleotides outside the gene matches: 2. The CDR3 has 13 amino acids.

The chain links TRBV7-3 to TRBJ2-6; 12 nucleotides match TRBD1. Germline values: CDR1 SGHTA, CDR2 FQGTGA. CDR3 length: 17 amino acids. The J segment lost 2 bases and the V segment lost 5 bases, leaving 4 bases of the junction unmatched. CDR3 amino acids: CASSPGQGATGANVLTF. The CDR3 nucleotides are TGTGCCAGCAGCCCGGGACAGGGGGCAACTGGGGCCAACGTCCTGACTTTC.

V gene TRBV12-3 or TRBV12-4 combines with J gene TRBJ1-2, with a tentative D call TRBD1 (5 bases). Trimming removed 3 bases from V and 8 bases from J, with 10 bases in between. This CDR3 spans 12 amino acids. This CDR3 is CASSLRNRGYTF. CDR3 nucleotide sequence: TGTGCCAGCAGTTTGAGGAACAGGGGCTACACCTTC.

The rearrangement links TRBV6-5 to TRBJ1-2; 7 nucleotides match TRBD1. The CDR3 contains 15 residues. The germline gives CDR1 MNHEY, CDR2 SVGAGI. Trimming took 4 bases from V and 0 from J; bases not matched to a gene: 5. DNA for the CDR3: TGTGCCAGCAGTTGGGACAGATCAGCTAACTATGGCTACACCTTC. This encodes CASSWDRSANYGYTF.

Ten or more counts support this clone. The chain employs TRBV20-1 and TRBJ1-2, with a weak D call TRBD1 (5 bases). From germline, CDR1 is DFQATT and CDR2 SNEGSKA (reference sequence). V was clipped by 6 bases and J by 7 bases, with 12 bases between them. The CDR3 covers 11 residues. CDR3 region: CSAEGTVGYTF. As DNA, the CDR3 is TGCAGTGCCGAGGGGACTGTTGGCTACACCTTC.

The chain has TRBV5-8 and TRBJ1-2; perhaps TRBD1 as D (5 bases). Germline loops: CDR1 SGHTS, CDR2 YDEGEE. Trimming shortened V by 4 bases and J by 4 bases, and 17 bases separated the two germline ends. The CDR3 consists of 15 residues. The CDR3 DNA sequence: TGTGCCAGCAGCCGTAGACTTCAGGGAGGCTATGGCTACACCTTC. Its translation: CASSRRLQGGYGYTF. Supplemented by reference TRBV5-8 and TRBJ1-2, the full variable domain reads EAGVTQSPTHLIKTRGQQATLRCSPISGHTSVYWYQQALGLGLQFLLWYDEGEERNRGNFPPRFSGRQFPNYSSELNVNALELEDSALYLCASSRRLQGGYGYTFGSGTRLTVV.

The V call is TRBV30, the J call TRBJ2-5; 12 positions agree with TRBD2. V shed 1 base and J 5 bases; nucleotides not matched to a gene: 5. The V gene's germline CDR1 is GTSNPN and CDR2 SVGIG (reference sequence). This CDR3 is built from 15 residues. The CDR3 coding sequence is TGTGCCTGGAGTGGGACTAGCGGGAAGAGGGAGACCCAGTACTTC. Encoded protein: CAWSGTSGKRETQYF.

This chain uses TRBV7-3 with TRBJ2-1; D call uncertain. Germline V gene data show CDR1 as SGHTA and CDR2 as FQGTGA. The CDR3 spans 13 residues. Trimming removed 5 bases from V and 12 bases from J, with 17 bases in between. CDR3 sequence (DNA): TGTGCCAGCAGCCCTGGGCCTAACACGTGGCAGTTCTTC. This encodes CASSPGPNTWQFF.